This T cell receptor beta chain was identified during a study of CD8 T cells in ankylosing spondylitis. General study findings and limits: Characteristic of ankylosing spondylitis blood, it appeared, was a TCR beta motif comprising eight highly homologous variants. Significantly higher representation of disease-linked clones was reported for matched ankylosing spondylitis synovial fluid.

Molecular-barcoded quantitative 5'-RACE produced these TCR beta libraries. TCRdb analysed the 5' RACE reads with MiXCR anew, one entry per CDR3 protein. The table has around 250,000 distinct CDR3 sequences, roughly 32% seen once. The CDR3 contains 17 residues. V trimming: 3 bases; J trimming: 1 base; junction bases outside the gene matches: 5. The table lists this clonotype with a few counts. Its antigen is unidentified. The chain employs TRBV12-3 or TRBV12-4 and TRBJ2-1; TRBD2 matches 11 bases. The material sequenced was blood, either unsorted or a sorted T cell fraction (not recorded which). The clonotype comes from a male donor with ankylosing spondylitis or in good health (not recorded which). Here the CDR3 DNA reads TGTGCCAGCAGTTTCCTTAGCGGGGGGGCATCCTACAATGAGCAGTTCTTC. Protein: CASSFLSGGASYNEQFF.